The 18 T cell receptor beta chains presented below share a single source sample, sequenced in a study of T cell repertoires in ileal Crohn's disease. The repertoire was sequenced with immunoSEQ multiplex PCR; TCRdb's copy has only in-frame clones and lacks some. The sample includes approximately 15,000 clones, roughly two thirds seen only once; the top ten take roughly 5.7%. Specimen: ileal tissue. Source of these receptors: an adult with Crohn's disease.

This clone was seen only a few times. The V gene is TRBV6-1, the J gene TRBJ1-4; tentative D call: TRBD1 (6 bases). CDR1 is MNHNS, CDR2 SASEGT, per germline. This CDR3 is 14 amino acids long. Deletions cut 6 bases from V and 7 bases from J, with 15 bases between. As DNA, the CDR3 is TGTGCCAGCAGGGACAGATCCAGAGGTGAAAAACTGTTTTTT. Protein product: CASRDRSRGEKLFF.

This clone was counted once. The chain recombines TRBV5-1 with TRBJ2-3, with TRBD1 matching over 11 bases. The CDR3 is made up of 15 amino acids. The V gene end was trimmed by 2 bases and the J gene end by 4 bases; junction bases not matched to a gene: 3. Germline V gene sequence: CDR1 SGHRS, CDR2 YFSETQ. The chain's CDR3 is CASSFGTGGSDTQYF. Here the CDR3 DNA reads TGCGCCAGCAGCTTCGGGACAGGGGGATCAGATACGCAGTATTTT.

About this clone: One end of the junction fails to match germline, which may point to a read error. This rearrangement joins TRBV7-9 to TRBJ2-2; 9 bases agree with TRBD2. Per the germline V gene, CDR1 is SEHNR and CDR2 is FQNEAQ (reference sequence). The CDR3 totals 16 residues. Here the CDR3 DNA reads TGTGCCAGCAGCCTAGCAGCGGGGGGCAACACCGGGGAGCTGTTTTTT. This translates into CASSLAAGGNTGELFF.

The V and J genes are TRBV5-1 and TRBJ2-1; 8 bases are a match to TRBD2. The germline V gene has CDR1 SGHRS and CDR2 YFSETQ. The CDR3 covers 12 residues. V was clipped by 4 bases and J by 8 bases; unmatched bases: 2. In DNA form, the CDR3 reads TGCGCCAGCAGCGCCGGGGGGGATGAGCAGTTCTTC. Its protein is CASSAGGDEQFF.

The rearrangement links TRBV2 to TRBJ2-3, with 9 bases aligning to TRBD2. With 5 bases clipped from V and 1 base from J, the junction kept 1 base outside the gene matches. Germline V lookup: CDR1 SNHLY, CDR2 FYNNEI. The CDR3 has 14 amino acids. CDR3 nucleotide sequence: TGTGCCAGCAGTTGGACTAGCGGCACAGATACGCAGTATTTT. Its protein product is CASSWTSGTDTQYF.

This clone turned up a few times. The gene calls are TRBV28 and TRBJ2-5, with 8 bases that match TRBD2. This CDR3 contains 15 residues. The V gene's germline CDR1 is MDHEN and CDR2 SYDVKM. V lost 3 bases, J lost 2 bases, and 5 bases stayed unmatched. CDR3 amino acids: CASSFPAGEQETQYF. In DNA, the CDR3 is TGTGCCAGCAGTTTCCCAGCGGGGGAGCAAGAGACCCAGTACTTC.

For this clone: This same CDR3 is encoded by further DNA sequences in the sample. This sequence joins TRBV6-1 and TRBJ1-5, with a weak D call TRBD1 (6 bases). V lost 4 bases to trimming and J lost 4 bases, with 17 bases between them. Germline V gives CDR1 MNHNS, CDR2 SASEGT. The CDR3 contains 16 residues. The CDR3 coding sequence is TGTGCCAGCAGTGCCTACAGGGAAGGGGGTAATCAGCCCCAGCATTTT. This sequence encodes CASSAYREGGNQPQHF.

The chain joins TRBV11-3 to TRBJ1-6, with TRBD1 identical over 7 bases. The V and J ends lost 0 bases and 6 bases, in that order; junction bases with no gene match: 8. The CDR3 has 17 residues. From germline, CDR1 is SGHNT and CDR2 YENEEA. The CDR3 protein is CASSLDGKTGINSPLHF. DNA for the CDR3: TGTGCCAGCAGCTTAGATGGAAAGACAGGGATTAATTCACCCCTCCACTTT. The full variable domain, with the rest looked up from reference TRBV11-3 and TRBJ1-6, is EAGVVQSPRYKIIEKKQPVAFWCNPISGHNTLYWYLQNLGQGPELLIRYENEEAVDDSQLPKDRFSAERLKGVDSTLKIQPAELGDSAVYLCASSLDGKTGINSPLHFGNGTRLTVT.

A word on this clone: This specimen includes other DNA sequences encoding the same CDR3. The CDR3 region is CAWSVLLGYTF. For the CDR3, the DNA is TGTGCCTGGAGTGTACTTTTAGGCTACACCTTC. The rearrangement joins TRBV30 to TRBJ1-2; D remains unclear. The CDR3 is 11 residues long. V was shortened by 0 bases and J by 8 bases, with 7 bases between the two germline ends. Germline lookup yields CDR1 GTSNPN and CDR2 SVGIG (reference sequence).

This clone came up a few times. The rearrangement links TRBV9 to TRBJ1-4, with D possibly matching TRBD1 (6 bases). The germline gives CDR1 SGDLS, CDR2 YYNGEE. V was cut by 3 bases and J by 5 bases, with 8 bases left in between. The CDR3 runs 13 residues. CDR3 protein: CASSDRANEKLFF. The CDR3 DNA reads as TGTGCCAGCAGCGACAGGGCGAATGAAAAACTGTTTTTT.

The sample holds a few counts of this clone. This chain connects TRBV11-3 to TRBJ2-3, with D perhaps matching TRBD2 (5 bases). The germline V and J ends were trimmed by 5 bases and 4 bases, with 10 bases remaining between them. Germline CDR1 and CDR2: SGHNT and YENEEA. The CDR3 has 13 amino acids. The DNA for the CDR3 is TGTGCCAGCAGCCTCTGGACTGCAGATACGCAGTATTTT. As protein: CASSLWTADTQYF.

J is TRBJ2-7 and V is TRBV18, with 11 bases lining up with TRBD1. Germline V lookup: CDR1 KGHSH, CDR2 LQKENI. The CDR3 runs to 15 residues. Losses at the gene ends were 3 bases for V and 2 bases for J; bases not matched to a gene: 3. The CDR3 loop is CASSPGQGGTYEQYF. The CDR3 DNA follows: TGTGCCAGCTCACCGGGACAGGGGGGAACCTACGAGCAGTACTTC.

The rearrangement uses TRBV19 and TRBJ2-4, with TRBD1 identical over 9 bases. With V trimmed by 6 bases and J by 6 bases, 3 bases remained unmatched. Germline lookup yields CDR1 LNHDA and CDR2 SQIVND (reference sequence). The CDR3 is 13 residues long. CDR3 in amino acids: CASSTGGRNIQYF. CDR3 DNA sequence: TGTGCCAGTAGCACAGGGGGCAGAAACATTCAGTACTTC.

This sequence joins TRBV10-3 and TRBJ2-5, with 12 bases lining up with TRBD2. CDR3 length equals 16 residues. V was pared by 4 bases and J by 5 bases, with 8 bases of the junction left unmatched. Germline V gene sequence: CDR1 ENHRY, CDR2 SYGVKD. CDR3 in DNA: TGTGCCATCAGTGGACTAGCGGGAGCAACTAAGGAGACCCAGTACTTC. It codes for CAISGLAGATKETQYF.

The rearrangement uses TRBV30 and TRBJ1-1; no reliable D call. CDR3 size: 12 residues. Deletions cut 4 bases from V and 1 base from J, with 7 bases between. Germline values: CDR1 GTSNPN, CDR2 SVGIG (reference sequence). CDR3 region: CAWTRQNTEAFF. CDR3 nucleotides: TGTGCCTGGACGCGGCAGAACACTGAAGCTTTCTTT.

This clone was observed a single time. The chain recombines TRBV5-6 with TRBJ2-7; 9 bases map to TRBD2. CDR1 is SGHDT, CDR2 YYEEEE, per germline. With 6 bases clipped from V and 5 bases from J, the junction kept 18 bases outside the gene matches. This CDR3 is 17 amino acids long. CDR3 region: CASTQQKHSGRGNEQYF. The CDR3 nucleotides read TGTGCCAGCACCCAACAGAAACATAGCGGGAGAGGGAACGAGCAGTACTTC.

V and J are TRBV2 and TRBJ2-1; D gene ambiguous. Germline V gene sequence: CDR1 SNHLY, CDR2 FYNNEI. The CDR3 is 11 residues long. The V and J ends lost 5 bases and 8 bases respectively, with 7 bases between them. CDR3 protein: CASSYRHEQFF. Here the CDR3 DNA reads TGTGCCAGCAGTTACAGACATGAGCAGTTCTTC.

The chain links TRBV4-1 to TRBJ1-5, with D perhaps TRBD1 (5 bases). V dropped 1 base and J dropped 7 bases, with 14 bases sitting between them. CDR3 length equals 15 residues. Germline CDR1 reads MGHRA; CDR2 reads YSYEKL. The CDR3 sequence is CASSQVEGEGQPQHF. CDR3 bases: TGCGCCAGCAGCCAAGTCGAAGGGGAAGGCCAGCCCCAGCATTTT.